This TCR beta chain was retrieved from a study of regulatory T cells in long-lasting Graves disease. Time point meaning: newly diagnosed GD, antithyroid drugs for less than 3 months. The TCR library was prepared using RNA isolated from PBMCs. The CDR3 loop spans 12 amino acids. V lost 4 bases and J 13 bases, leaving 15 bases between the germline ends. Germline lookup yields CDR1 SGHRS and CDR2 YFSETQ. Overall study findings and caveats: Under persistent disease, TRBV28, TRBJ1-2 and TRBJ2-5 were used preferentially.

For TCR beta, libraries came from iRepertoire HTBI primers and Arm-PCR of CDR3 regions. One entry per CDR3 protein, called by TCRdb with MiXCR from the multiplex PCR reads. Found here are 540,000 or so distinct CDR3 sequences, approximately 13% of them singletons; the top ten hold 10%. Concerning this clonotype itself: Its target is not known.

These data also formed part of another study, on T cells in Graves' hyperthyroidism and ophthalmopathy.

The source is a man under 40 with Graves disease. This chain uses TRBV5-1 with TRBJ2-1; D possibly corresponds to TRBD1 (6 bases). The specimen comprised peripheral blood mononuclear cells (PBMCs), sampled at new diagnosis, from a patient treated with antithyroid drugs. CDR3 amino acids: CASSATGSLQFF. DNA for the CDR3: TGCGCCAGCAGCGCCACAGGGAGTCTCCAGTTCTTC.